These 9 T cell receptor beta chains came from one sample sequenced in a study of blood T cells in healthy people across ages. Combining a sample-barcoded 5' primer with a J-beta primer mix, a second PCR ran for about 7 to 12 cycles. TCRdb processed the 5' RACE reads anew with MiXCR; each CDR3 protein has one entry. The data hold approximately 770,000 distinct CDR3 sequences, with 55% to 70% observed a single time. The sequenced sample was blood. Receptors were obtained from a man younger than 40 in good health.

Here the CDR3 DNA reads TGTGCCAGTAGCGCTGGTAGGAACAATCAGCCCCAGCATTTT. Encoded protein: CASSAGRNNQPQHF. The chain employs TRBV19 and TRBJ1-5; no clear D gene. CDR1 is LNHDA and CDR2 is SQIVND in the germline V gene (reference sequence). Trimming removed 6 bases at V and 3 bases at J, with 12 bases between. This CDR3 comprises 14 residues.

As regards this clonotype: The junction does not match germline at one end; this may be a read error. The rearrangement uses TRBV4-1 and TRBJ2-6; maybe TRBD2 (6 bases). The CDR3 sequence is 14 residues long. Germline CDR1 is MGHRA and CDR2 is YSYEKL. CDR3 amino acids: CASSQDDRGTTEAF. Here the CDR3 DNA reads TGCGCCAGCAGCCAAGACGATCGCGGGACCACTGAAGCTTTC.

The CDR3 is CASSLDRGKEQFF. CDR3 bases: TGTGCCAGCAGTTTAGACAGGGGCAAGGAGCAGTTCTTC. This chain joins TRBV27 and TRBJ2-1; 8 nucleotides line up with TRBD1. The CDR3 runs 13 residues. Looked up from germline, CDR1 is MNHEY and CDR2 is SMNVEV (reference sequence). V trimming: 2 bases; J trimming: 10 bases; junction bases outside the gene matches: 4.

The chain has TRBV6-1 and TRBJ1-1; no reliable D call. Germline V gene lookup returns CDR1 MNHNS and CDR2 SASEGT. The ends were cut back, 7 bases at V and 2 bases at J, with 14 bases in the middle. The CDR3 sequence is 14 residues long. The CDR3 is CASTLVDLNTEAFF. The DNA of the CDR3 is TGTGCCAGCACATTAGTCGACCTTAACACTGAAGCTTTCTTT.

This clonotype was counted between two and nine times. The rearrangement joins TRBV12-3 or TRBV12-4 to TRBJ2-3; D is unclear. V was pared by 7 bases and J by 9 bases, with 17 bases between. The CDR3 totals 13 residues. This CDR3 reads CASIRTHPGTQYF. CDR3 nucleotide sequence: TGTGCCAGCATCAGAACCCACCCGGGCACGCAGTATTTT.

This chain uses TRBV5-1 with TRBJ2-1; tentative D call: TRBD1 (5 bases). The CDR3 totals 14 residues. Germline CDR1 and CDR2: SGHRS and YFSETQ. Trimming stripped 7 bases from V and 1 base from J, with 12 bases between. CDR3 coding DNA: TGCGCCAGCGGCCCACAGGTTTCCTACAATGAGCAGTTCTTC. It encodes CASGPQVSYNEQFF.

This rearrangement joins TRBV29-1 to TRBJ1-2; D is perhaps TRBD1 (6 bases). Germline V gene sequence: CDR1 SQVTM, CDR2 ANQGSEA. V dropped 1 base and J dropped 4 bases, with 13 bases sitting between them. The CDR3 runs 14 residues. The chain's CDR3 is CSVEGGGGGYGYTF. In DNA form, the CDR3 reads TGCAGCGTTGAAGGGGGGGGCGGAGGCTATGGCTACACCTTC. The full variable domain, rest sourced from reference TRBV29-1 and TRBJ1-2, is SAVISQKPSRDICQRGTSLTIQCQVDSQVTMMFWYRQQPGQSLTLIATANQGSEATYESGFVIDKFPISRPNLTFSTLTVSNMSPEDSSIYLCSVEGGGGGYGYTFGSGTRLTVV.

Comment on this clonotype: Compared with germline, one end of the junction differs, possibly owing to a read error. The V and J genes are TRBV20-1 and TRBJ2-7, with D uncertain. CDR3 length: 14 residues. Germline V gene sequence: CDR1 DFQATT, CDR2 SNEGSKA (reference sequence). The CDR3 protein is CIASTSQGIHEQYF. CDR3 DNA: TGCATTGCTAGTACCAGTCAAGGTATACACGAGCAGTACTTC.

The J gene is TRBJ2-7, the V gene TRBV18, with D hard to call. The CDR3 extends over 13 amino acids. Trimming cost V 5 bases and J 3 bases, with 11 bases left between them. Germline-derived CDR1 and CDR2 are KGHSH and LQKENI. The CDR3: CASSITRHYEQYF. The CDR3 DNA reads TGTGCCAGCTCAATAACCCGTCACTACGAGCAGTACTTC. Supplemented by reference TRBV18 and TRBJ2-7, the full variable domain reads NAGVMQNPRHLVRRRGQEARLRCSPMKGHSHVYWYRQLPEEGLKFMVYLQKENIIDESGMPKERFSAEFPKEGPSILRIQQVVRGDSAAYFCASSITRHYEQYFGPGTRLTVT.